This TCR beta chain was sequenced during a study of cytomegalovirus exposure and HLA in healthy donors. Findings and caveats of the study: Some V segments could not be told apart, so they were left out, TRBV6-2 and TRBV6-3 among them. In a later analysis, TCR association rates varied by HLA locus: DRB1 most, HLA-C fewest. HLA-A and HLA-B allele assignments for most subjects were reportedly predicted accurately using TCR beta sequences.

There are 17 residues in the CDR3. From germline, CDR1 is SGHRS and CDR2 YFSETQ. With 0 bases removed from V and 4 bases from J, the gap between germline ends came to 19 bases. The PCR had 60 Vbeta and 13 Jbeta primers. Only in-frame clones appear in the TCRdb table, and some are missing; sequencing was by immunoSEQ multiplex PCR. This repertoire shows about 140,000 clones, over 65% found once; its top ten account for roughly 1.8%. About this clone: The antigen is not known.

This TCR came from a female donor in good health and CMV-seropositive. V usage is TRBV5-1 and J usage is TRBJ1-2, with D possibly matching TRBD1 (6 bases). What was sequenced was PBMCs. The chain's CDR3 is CASSLADRQVELYGYTF. CDR3 DNA sequence: TGCGCCAGCAGCTTGGCCGACCGACAGGTTGAACTCTATGGCTACACCTTC.